This TCR beta chain appears in the sequencing data of a study of T cells and Merkel cell carcinoma outcomes (TCRdb year 2020). In the study overall: In patients with Merkel cell carcinoma, researchers looked at whether the T-cell repertoire of the tumor, along with T-cell density, could predict clinical outcome. What the authors observed across the whole study: The combination of T-cell repertoire features and T-cell density was reported to predict clinical outcomes in patients with Merkel cell carcinoma.

There are 14 amino acids in the CDR3, from cysteine to phenylalanine inclusive. CDR3 DNA is the only sequence kept; it has 42 bases, read in frame from the first base. V and J lose 7 bases and 4 bases, and a span of 15 bases separates them. From a lookup of the germline V gene (reference sequence), CDR1 and CDR2 are SEHNR and FQNEAQ. Regarding this clone: The specificity of this receptor is unknown. No per-base quality is available; no much larger clone lies one base away.

The method was the immunoSEQ multiplex PCR assay. TCRdb mirrors the immuneACCESS table, restricted to in-frame sequences. Some clones are absent from its copies; in checked studies, under half trace to an unresolved V gene, and the reason for the others is unknown. Recorded for this sample are about 15,000 clones; more than 75% of them occurred a single time. Around 8.3% of the sample rests with the top ten. Samples came from patients with Merkel cell carcinoma. Material: tumor tissue from Merkel cell carcinoma. The TCR sequence derives from a human donor with Merkel cell carcinoma. The chain couples TRBV7-9 to TRBJ2-3; TRBD2 is possibly the D segment (6 matching bases). The DNA reads TGTGCCAGCATCCTCTCGGGGGTCGCAGATACGCAGTATTTT. It encodes CASILSGVADTQYF. With the rest looked up from the reference TRBV7-9 and TRBJ2-3 genes rather than sequenced, the full variable domain is DTGVSQNPRHKITKRGQNVTFRCDPISEHNRLYWYRQTLGQGPEFLTYFQNEAQLEKSRLLSDRFSAERPKGSFSTLEIQRTEQGDSAMYLCASILSGVADTQYFGPGTRLTVL.